The clone carrying this T cell receptor (beta chain) occurred many times. This CDR3 spans 16 amino acids. The V and J ends lost 1 base and 2 bases, in that order; junction bases with no gene match: 6. TCRdb used MiXCR to reprocess the 5' RACE reads, holding one entry per CDR3 protein. The sample contains tens of thousands of distinct CDR3 sequences, 30% of which appear only once. The receptor's source is a female donor with breast cancer. The V and J genes are TRBV12-3 or TRBV12-4 and TRBJ1-2, with 8 bases aligning to TRBD1. The sample taken for sequencing was tumor-infiltrating naive CD4+ T cells sorted from the breast tumor. Documented subset: naive CD4+ T cells, CD4+CD45RA+CD25-. The CDR3 sequence: CASSLGAHRGNYGYTF. As DNA, the CDR3 is TGTGCCAGCAGTTTAGGTGCCCACAGGGGGAACTATGGCTACACCTTC.